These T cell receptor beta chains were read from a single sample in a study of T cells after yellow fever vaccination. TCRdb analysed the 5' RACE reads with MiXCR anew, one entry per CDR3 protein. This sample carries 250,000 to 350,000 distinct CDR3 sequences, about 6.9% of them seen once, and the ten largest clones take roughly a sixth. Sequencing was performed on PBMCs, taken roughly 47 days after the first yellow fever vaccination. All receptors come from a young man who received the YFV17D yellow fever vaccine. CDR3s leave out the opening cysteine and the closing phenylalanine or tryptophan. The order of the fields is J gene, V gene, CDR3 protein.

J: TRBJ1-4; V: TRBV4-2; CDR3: ASSQLGQPTNEKLF
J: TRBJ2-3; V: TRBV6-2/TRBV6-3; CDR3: ASSFRTTSTDTQY
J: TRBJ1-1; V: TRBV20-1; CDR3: SARRRGGNTEAF
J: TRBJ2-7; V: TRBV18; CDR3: ASSPSGIGEQY
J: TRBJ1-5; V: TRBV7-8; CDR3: ASSPRPGGQPQH
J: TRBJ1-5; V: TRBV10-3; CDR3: AISESRQKKQPQH
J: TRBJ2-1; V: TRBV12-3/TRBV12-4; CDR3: ASSFGTSGGAGEQF
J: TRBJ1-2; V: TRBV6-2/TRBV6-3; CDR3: ASSYWTDGYT
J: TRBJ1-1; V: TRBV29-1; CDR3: SVDTGVAEAF
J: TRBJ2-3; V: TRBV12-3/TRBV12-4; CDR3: ASSYQRGGGLDTQY
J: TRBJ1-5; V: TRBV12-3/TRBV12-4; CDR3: ASSFSGQGDQPQH
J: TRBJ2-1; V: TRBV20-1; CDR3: SAYGRGWYNEQF
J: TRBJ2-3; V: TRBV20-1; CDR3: SARGSQGLSTDTQY
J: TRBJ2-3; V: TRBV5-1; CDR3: ASSPLSAVAGTDTQY
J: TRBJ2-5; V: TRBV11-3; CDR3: ASSLPGETQY
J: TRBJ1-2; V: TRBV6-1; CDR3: ASSQSYYGYT
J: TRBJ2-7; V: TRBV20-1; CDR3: SATDTRDYEQY
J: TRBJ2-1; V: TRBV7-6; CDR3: ASSLQAGGLNEQF
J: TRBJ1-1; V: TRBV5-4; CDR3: ASSLAGTEMNTEAF
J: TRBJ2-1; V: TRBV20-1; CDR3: SARGGTGEQF
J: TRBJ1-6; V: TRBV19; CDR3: ASSRGQGEYNSPLH
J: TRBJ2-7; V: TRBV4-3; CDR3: ASSQDLTPGKKQY
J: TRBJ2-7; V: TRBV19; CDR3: ASSIDASGGYEQY
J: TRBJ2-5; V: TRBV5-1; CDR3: ASSLAAGYQETQY
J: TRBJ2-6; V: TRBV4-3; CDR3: ASSQGTGGAGANVLT
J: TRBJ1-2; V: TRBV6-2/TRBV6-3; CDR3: ASSSPASFIGYT
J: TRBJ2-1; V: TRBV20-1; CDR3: SARAVAGTPAMGEQF
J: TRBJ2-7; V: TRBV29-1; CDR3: SVGDRGSYEQY
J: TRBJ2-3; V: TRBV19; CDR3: ASSIASDTQY
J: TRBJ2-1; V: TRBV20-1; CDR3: SAVRDPNEQF
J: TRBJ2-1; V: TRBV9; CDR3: ASSPLAWASYNEVQF
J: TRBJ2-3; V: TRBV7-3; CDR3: ASSSSSGGANTQY
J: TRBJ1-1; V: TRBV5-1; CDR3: ASSLVSQGARTEAF
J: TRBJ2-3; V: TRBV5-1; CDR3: ASSFGSDTQY
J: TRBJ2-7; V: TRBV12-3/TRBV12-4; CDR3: ASRDRWYEQY
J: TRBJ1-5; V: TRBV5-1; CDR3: ASSGGINQPQH
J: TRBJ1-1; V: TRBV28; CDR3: ASSLQGALSTF
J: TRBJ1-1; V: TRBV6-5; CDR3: ASSSHFQGSGVNTEAF
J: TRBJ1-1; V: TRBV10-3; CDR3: AISEGGPLTEAF
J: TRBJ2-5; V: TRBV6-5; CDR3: ASSYHETQY
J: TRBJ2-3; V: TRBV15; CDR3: ATSRDRVGGQDTQY
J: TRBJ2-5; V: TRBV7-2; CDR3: ASSLNGHQETQY
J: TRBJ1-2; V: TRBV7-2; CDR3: ASSTGQGAGYGYT
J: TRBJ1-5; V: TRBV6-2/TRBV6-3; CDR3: ASSYASGDSNQPQH
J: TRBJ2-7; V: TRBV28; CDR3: ASRSSPRLYEQY
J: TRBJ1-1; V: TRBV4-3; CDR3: ASGDEGRTEAF
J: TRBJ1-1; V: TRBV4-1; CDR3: ASSLVTGSLTEAF
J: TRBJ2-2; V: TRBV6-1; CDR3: ASSPPGVGTGELF
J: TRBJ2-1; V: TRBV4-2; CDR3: ASSPSGGPYNEQF
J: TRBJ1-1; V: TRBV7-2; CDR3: ASSLWDRATEAF
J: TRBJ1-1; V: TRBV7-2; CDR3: ASSLEVENTEAF
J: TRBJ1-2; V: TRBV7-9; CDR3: ASSFRPGQGAGGYT
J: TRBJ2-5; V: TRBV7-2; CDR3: ASSTSSFETQY
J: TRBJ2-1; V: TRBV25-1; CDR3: ASSDLGKGQSYNEQF
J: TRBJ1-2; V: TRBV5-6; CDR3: ASSLESGLYGYT
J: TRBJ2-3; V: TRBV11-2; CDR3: ASLQGRGNTQY
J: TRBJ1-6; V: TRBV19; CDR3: ASSIGTANSPLH
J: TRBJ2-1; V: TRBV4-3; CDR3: ASSPYLQGARVF